A selection of T cell receptor beta chains follows, all from one sample in a study of blood T cell repertoires in COVID-19. Clones were read by immunoSEQ multiplex PCR, and TCRdb kept only the in-frame ones, dropping some. The sample shows about 160,000 clones, roughly nine tenths of them seen only once. The sample consisted of PBMCs or T cells enriched from blood (not recorded which). The receptor set was obtained from a woman between 40 and 55 years old who had been exposed to COVID-19. The CDR3 runs from the conserved cysteine through the conserved F or W.

V gene | CDR3 protein
TRBV28 | CASSFGESTQHF
TRBV4-3 | CASSQDRSGGYNEQFF
TRBV25-1 | CASSEGTGGDTEAFF
TRBV6-5 | CASSYSFGGNYGYTF
TRBV5-1 | CASSLDGSPFDEKLFF
TRBV5-6 | CASSPGQSNYGYTF
TRBV27 | CASSLGAGSGELFF
TRBV9 | CASSVINRGGETQYF
TRBV4-1 | CASSRRTGQFPNEQFF
TRBV11-2 | CASSAGLANTEAFF
TRBV19 | CASSITDWAPGHNYGYTF
TRBV6-4 | CASSPGTSGNEQFF
TRBV2 | CASSEVKQFNQPQHF
TRBV2 | CASSEQGRQPQHF
TRBV28 | CASKLLLSYEQYF
TRBV6-6 | CASRETGITEAFF
TRBV5-5 | CASSLHFGGAKTGELFF
TRBV11-2 | CASSLYPSGGLEEAGELFF
TRBV3-1/TRBV3-2 | CASSQEDRRNIQYF
TRBV4-1 | CASSISRLAGYEQFF
TRBV6-5 | CASSRTGKDQPQHF
TRBV6-2/TRBV6-3 | CASSNPAGTYEQYF
TRBV6-5 | CASSFETAFLYGYTF
TRBV27 | CASSLRGGRAGNEQYF
TRBV6-5 | CASSLTGTSANEQFF
TRBV14 | CASSQGGGRSSYEQYF
TRBV28 | CASGAAGANVLTF